This is a list of T cell receptor beta chains from one sample in a study of blood T cells in healthy people across ages. TCRdb reprocessed the 5' RACE reads with MiXCR, giving one entry per CDR3 protein. The sample holds 800,000 or so distinct CDR3 sequences, about 62% seen once. Sequencing was performed on blood. Receptors were obtained from a young man in good health. Both conserved end residues are part of each CDR3. The order of the fields is clone size, D gene, V gene, J gene, CDR3 protein, CDR3 DNA. D genes are given only for firm matches. A row's size may be missing; if present it is once, few, many or a size class.

>.|TRBD2|TRBV20-1|TRBJ2-5
CSPGQPRLAGQETQYF
TGCAGTCCTGGGCAGCCGAGACTAGCGGGCCAAGAGACCCAGTACTTC
>.|TRBD2|TRBV27|TRBJ2-7
CAGSSGLAGAPYEQYF
TGTGCCGGCAGTTCGGGACTAGCGGGGGCCCCCTACGAGCAGTACTTC
>.|TRBD1|TRBV20-1|TRBJ2-5
CSASGTGRQYF
TGCAGTGCTAGTGGGACAGGGCGACAGTACTTC
>.|.|TRBV6-6|TRBJ2-7
CASSLSGAKTYNEQYF
TGTGCCAGCAGTCTTAGCGGCGCGAAGACCTACAATGAGCAGTACTTC
>many|TRBD2|TRBV9|TRBJ2-1
CASSLSGGGYNEQFF
TGTGCCAGCAGCTTGTCCGGCGGGGGCTACAATGAGCAGTTCTTC
>.|.|TRBV7-2|TRBJ1-6
CASSLAPAPGNSPLHF
TGTGCCAGCAGCTTAGCTCCTGCCCCGGGAAATTCACCCCTCCACTTT
>.|.|TRBV3-1|TRBJ2-7
CASSQDLGGSYEQYF
TGTGCCAGCAGCCAAGATCTCGGGGGATCCTACGAGCAGTACTTC
>.|TRBD2|TRBV10-3|TRBJ2-7
CAISETILAGDEQYF
TGTGCCATCAGTGAAACCATCCTAGCGGGGGACGAGCAGTACTTC
>.|TRBD1|TRBV9|TRBJ2-6
CASSGQGARGANVLTF
TGTGCCAGCAGCGGACAGGGGGCGCGTGGGGCCAACGTCCTGACTTTC
>.|.|TRBV7-7|TRBJ2-6
CASSLAGTGSGANVLTF
TGTGCTAGCAGCTTAGCGGGGACAGGGTCTGGGGCCAACGTCCTGACTTTC
>.|TRBD1|TRBV4-3|TRBJ2-2
CASSQVSGTGEGGELFF
TGCGCCAGCAGCCAAGTCAGCGGGACAGGGGAAGGCGGGGAGCTGTTTTTT
>.|.|TRBV29-1|TRBJ2-2
CSVVGLKGTGELFF
TGCAGCGTTGTCGGCCTGAAGGGCACCGGGGAGCTGTTTTTT
>.|.|TRBV5-6|TRBJ2-1
CASSFLAGESPYNEQFF
TGTGCCAGCAGCTTTTTGGCAGGGGAATCCCCCTACAATGAGCAGTTCTTC
>.|.|TRBV11-3|TRBJ2-3
CASSLGGTTDTQYF
TGTGCCAGCAGCTTAGGGGGCACGACAGATACGCAGTATTTT
>few|.|TRBV7-7|TRBJ2-1
CASSLAHQDGEQFF
TGTGCCAGCAGCTTAGCGCACCAGGATGGGGAGCAGTTCTTC
>few|TRBD1|TRBV20-1|TRBJ1-2
CSAPTGGANYGYTF
TGCAGTGCTCCTACAGGGGGTGCTAACTATGGCTACACCTTC
>.|TRBD2|TRBV2|TRBJ2-1
CASSEGLAGANEQFF
TGTGCCAGCAGTGAGGGGCTAGCGGGGGCAAATGAGCAGTTCTTC
>.|.|TRBV30|TRBJ1-1
CAWSVVLGVTEAFF
TGTGCCTGGAGTGTGGTATTGGGGGTCACTGAAGCTTTCTTT
>few|.|TRBV3-1|TRBJ2-1
CASSREVSAGEQFF
TGTGCCAGCAGCCGGGAAGTCAGCGCAGGTGAGCAGTTCTTC
>.|.|TRBV20-1|TRBJ2-7
CSAPPDGTYEQYF
TGCAGTGCTCCTCCCGACGGAACCTACGAGCAGTACTTC
>.|TRBD1|TRBV20-1|TRBJ2-1
CSARQGLDNEQFF
TGCAGTGCTCGACAGGGGTTGGACAATGAGCAGTTCTTC
>few|.|TRBV6-4|TRBJ2-7
CATRGWTYEQYF
TGTGCCACCCGGGGGTGGACCTACGAGCAGTACTTC
>.|.|TRBV10-3|TRBJ2-1
CAISEYREGNEQFF
TGTGCCATCAGTGAATATCGTGAGGGCAATGAGCAGTTCTTC
>.|.|TRBV12-5|TRBJ2-7
CASGSGTSYNEQYF
TGTGCTAGTGGCTCCGGGACAAGCTACAATGAGCAGTACTTC
>.|.|TRBV4-2|TRBJ2-7
CASSQEAQGKGYEQYF
TGTGCCAGCAGCCAAGAAGCTCAAGGGAAAGGCTACGAGCAGTACTTC
>.|TRBD2|TRBV20-1|TRBJ2-5
CSASRPTSGQETQYF
TGCAGTGCTTCCAGACCCACTAGCGGGCAAGAGACCCAGTACTTC
>.|.|TRBV6-5|TRBJ2-3
CASSYQRGTDTQYF
TGTGCCAGCAGTTACCAGCGGGGCACAGATACGCAGTATTTT
>.|.|TRBV20-1|TRBJ2-7
CSARDESRTNIYEQYF
TGCAGTGCTAGAGATGAGTCACGGACAAACATCTACGAGCAGTACTTC
>once|.|TRBV27|TRBJ2-3
CASSFWLGQGKTDTQYF
TGTGCCAGCAGTTTTTGGTTGGGGCAGGGAAAAACAGATACGCAGTATTTT
>few|.|TRBV20-1|TRBJ2-1
CSARLVNEQFF
TGCAGTGCTAGGCTAGTTAATGAGCAGTTCTTC
>.|.|TRBV7-2|TRBJ2-5
CASTSSPASGETQYF
TGTGCCAGCACTTCCTCCCCGGCCTCCGGAGAGACCCAGTACTTC
>.|.|TRBV6-5|TRBJ1-2
CASSYVGIGGYTF
TGTGCCAGCAGTTACGTGGGCATCGGTGGCTACACCTTC
>.|.|TRBV3-1|TRBJ2-5
CASSQDLGGRGGGKQYF
TGTGCCAGCAGCCAAGATCTTGGCGGCAGGGGTGGGGGGAAGCAGTACTTC
>few|.|TRBV6-5|TRBJ2-7
CASRGDPYEQYF
TGTGCCAGCAGAGGGGACCCCTACGAGCAGTACTTC
>.|.|TRBV4-3|TRBJ2-7
CASSQENNRDALNNEQYF
TGCGCCAGCAGCCAAGAAAACAATAGGGACGCGCTTAACAATGAGCAGTACTTC
>few|TRBD2|TRBV15|TRBJ2-4
CATSRDLAGGLNIQYF
TGTGCCACCAGCAGAGATCTAGCGGGGGGCTTGAACATTCAGTACTTC